A selection of T cell receptor beta chains follows, all from one sample in a study of type 1 regulatory T cells. No antigen has been identified for these receptors. One entry per CDR3 protein, called by TCRdb with MiXCR from the reads. Among about 60,000 distinct CDR3 sequences listed, roughly 49% were seen once. The sequenced material came from cultured non-Tr1 T cells, either the whole culture or a sorted T cell fraction (not recorded which). The receptors shown here come from a human donor in good health. Each CDR3 is given with its conserved first and last residue. A D gene is named only where the DNA matches it firmly. Expanded clones get a size class; other rows say once, few or many, or leave the size out.

CDR3nt: TGTGCCAGCAGTTCGACAGGGCCGGGAAACACCATATATTTT; CDR3aa: CASSSTGPGNTIYF; j_gene: TRBJ1-3; v_gene: TRBV12-3/TRBV12-4; d_gene: TRBD1; abundance: NA
CDR3nt: TGTGCCAGCAGTTACTCCCGAAACTATAATTCACCCCTCCACTTT; CDR3aa: CASSYSRNYNSPLHF; j_gene: TRBJ1-6; v_gene: TRBV6-5; d_gene: NA; abundance: NA
CDR3nt: TGCGCCAGCAGCTTGGTGGTGGGACTCTATGGCTACACCTTC; CDR3aa: CASSLVVGLYGYTF; j_gene: TRBJ1-2; v_gene: TRBV5-1; d_gene: NA; abundance: few
CDR3nt: TGTGCCAGCTTATCTGGAAACACCATATATTTT; CDR3aa: CASLSGNTIYF; j_gene: TRBJ1-3; v_gene: TRBV7-9; d_gene: NA; abundance: few
CDR3nt: TGCGCCAGCAGCCAAAGCATCTCAGGGGGCCCTTACAATGAGCAGTTCTTC; CDR3aa: CASSQSISGGPYNEQFF; j_gene: TRBJ2-1; v_gene: TRBV4-1; d_gene: TRBD1; abundance: NA
CDR3nt: TGTGCCAGCAGTTCCCCAGGCCGAAACGCAGATACGCAGTATTTT; CDR3aa: CASSSPGRNADTQYF; j_gene: TRBJ2-3; v_gene: TRBV6-2/TRBV6-3; d_gene: NA; abundance: many
CDR3nt: TGTGCCAGCAGCTTAGGACCGGGACAGTCCTACGAGCAGTACTTC; CDR3aa: CASSLGPGQSYEQYF; j_gene: TRBJ2-7; v_gene: TRBV7-8; d_gene: TRBD1; abundance: NA
CDR3nt: TGTGCCAGCTCAAAAGCTCTAGCGGGGAGTACCGGGGAGCTGTTTTTT; CDR3aa: CASSKALAGSTGELFF; j_gene: TRBJ2-2; v_gene: TRBV12-3/TRBV12-4; d_gene: TRBD2; abundance: once
CDR3nt: TGTGCCAGCAGCGGACAGGGAGGTGGCAGTGAGCAGTTCTTC; CDR3aa: CASSGQGGGSEQFF; j_gene: TRBJ2-1; v_gene: TRBV7-9; d_gene: TRBD1; abundance: NA
CDR3nt: TGTGCCAGCAGCGTCCGACTAGCGGGGGACACAGATACGCAGTATTTT; CDR3aa: CASSVRLAGDTDTQYF; j_gene: TRBJ2-3; v_gene: TRBV5-4; d_gene: TRBD2; abundance: NA
CDR3nt: TGTGCCAGCAGTTTTACAGGGGCTTTGGGGACCTACGAGCAGTACTTC; CDR3aa: CASSFTGALGTYEQYF; j_gene: TRBJ2-7; v_gene: TRBV12-3/TRBV12-4; d_gene: TRBD1; abundance: NA
CDR3nt: TGCGCCAGCAGCCAAGTGGCCGGGGAGCTGTTTTTT; CDR3aa: CASSQVAGELFF; j_gene: TRBJ2-2; v_gene: TRBV4-1; d_gene: NA; abundance: many
CDR3nt: TGTGCCAGCAGTGCCGGGACAGGGCTTTACTACGAGCAGTACTTC; CDR3aa: CASSAGTGLYYEQYF; j_gene: TRBJ2-7; v_gene: TRBV6-1; d_gene: TRBD1; abundance: once
CDR3nt: TGTGCCAGCAGCTTTCTCGGGGGGGCAGGCGAGCAGTACTTC; CDR3aa: CASSFLGGAGEQYF; j_gene: TRBJ2-7; v_gene: TRBV7-9; d_gene: TRBD2; abundance: few
CDR3nt: TGCGCCAGCAGCTTGGGGACAGCCTACGGTGAGCAGTTCTTC; CDR3aa: CASSLGTAYGEQFF; j_gene: TRBJ2-1; v_gene: TRBV5-1; d_gene: NA; abundance: NA
CDR3nt: TGTGCCAGCAGCGCCGCTGGGGCCCGGATCGGGCCCCAGCATTTT; CDR3aa: CASSAAGARIGPQHF; j_gene: TRBJ1-5; v_gene: TRBV7-9; d_gene: NA; abundance: NA